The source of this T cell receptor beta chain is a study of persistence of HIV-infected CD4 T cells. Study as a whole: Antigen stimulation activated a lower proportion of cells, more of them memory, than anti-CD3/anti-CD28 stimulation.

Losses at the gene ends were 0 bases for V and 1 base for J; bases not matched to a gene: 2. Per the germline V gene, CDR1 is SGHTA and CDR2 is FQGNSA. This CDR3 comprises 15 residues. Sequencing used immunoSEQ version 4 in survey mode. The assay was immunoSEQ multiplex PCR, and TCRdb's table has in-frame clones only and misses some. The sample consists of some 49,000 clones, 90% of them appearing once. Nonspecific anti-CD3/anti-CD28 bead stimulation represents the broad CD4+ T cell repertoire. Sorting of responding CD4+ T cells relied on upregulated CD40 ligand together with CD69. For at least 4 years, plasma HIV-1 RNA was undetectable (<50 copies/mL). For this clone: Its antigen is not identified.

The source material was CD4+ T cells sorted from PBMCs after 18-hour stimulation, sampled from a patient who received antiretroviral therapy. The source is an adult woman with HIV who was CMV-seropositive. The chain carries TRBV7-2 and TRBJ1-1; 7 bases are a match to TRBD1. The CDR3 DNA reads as TGTGCCAGCAGCTTAGCGACAGGGAGGAACACTGAAGCTTTCTTT. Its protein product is CASSLATGRNTEAFF.